These 24 T cell receptor beta chains were all obtained from the same sample, sequenced in a study of OX40 agonist ivuxolimab in advanced cancers. Here immunoSEQ multiplex PCR was the method, and the copy in TCRdb shows in-frame clones only, minus some. The data show around 37,000 clones, 70% to 90% seen once. The material sequenced was CD4+ or CD8+ T cells sorted from blood, taken in a trial of the OX40 agonist ivuxolimab. The receptors here all came from an adult with an advanced solid tumor such as melanoma, head and neck, liver or kidney cancer.

Only one count was recorded for this clone. V and J are TRBV4-2 and TRBJ2-1; D unclear. The CDR3 is made up of 16 amino acids. Trimming took off 2 bases at V and 4 bases at J, with 15 bases between the two ends. Germline V gene data show CDR1 as LGHNA and CDR2 as YNFKEQ. CDR3 loop: CASSQLSDSGYNEQFF. The CDR3 DNA sequence: TGTGCCAGCAGCCAACTGTCCGATTCGGGTTACAATGAGCAGTTCTTC.

The CDR3 spells CASSIDGSPTYEQYF. CDR3 DNA sequence: TGTGCCAGCAGCATAGACGGCAGCCCGACCTACGAGCAGTACTTC. This chain connects TRBV7-3 to TRBJ2-7; D is unresolved. V was cut by 5 bases and J by 2 bases, with 16 bases left in between. CDR3 length: 15 residues. The germline gives CDR1 SGHTA, CDR2 FQGTGA.

The chain recombines TRBV7-9 with TRBJ1-4; a possible D gene is TRBD1 (6 bases). Germline loops: CDR1 SEHNR, CDR2 FQNEAQ (reference sequence). The CDR3 totals 14 residues. Trimming left V 6 bases short and J 5 bases short, with 13 bases between. The CDR3 spells CASSRTETNEKLFF. CDR3 nucleotides: TGTGCCAGCAGTCGGACAGAAACCAATGAAAAACTGTTTTTT.

The chain couples TRBV30 to TRBJ1-3, with TRBD1 matching over 9 bases. The CDR3 contains 16 residues. V lost 4 bases to trimming and J lost 0 bases; unmatched junction nucleotides: 7. Germline lookup yields CDR1 GTSNPN and CDR2 SVGIG (reference sequence). CDR3 coding DNA: TGTGCCTGGATCGGGGGGGACAGGGCCTCTGGAAACACCATATATTTT. This sequence encodes CAWIGGDRASGNTIYF.

J is TRBJ2-7 and V is TRBV11-1; 10 bases line up with TRBD1. V was clipped by 6 bases and J by 2 bases; unmatched bases: 7. The CDR3 loop spans 15 amino acids. Germline CDR1 SGHAT, CDR2 FQDESV (reference sequence). The DNA of the CDR3 is TGTGCCAGCAGTTCCGGGACAGGGGTTACCTACGAGCAGTACTTC. It yields the protein CASSSGTGVTYEQYF.

The genes are TRBV28 and TRBJ2-7; 9 bases match TRBD1. The CDR3 length is 20 residues. Trimming took 5 bases from V and 0 from J; bases not matched to a gene: 20. Germline V gene lookup returns CDR1 MDHEN and CDR2 SYDVKM. The CDR3 loop reads CASSTLPTSGTGKISYEQYF. The CDR3 DNA is TGTGCCAGCAGTACACTACCTACATCCGGGACAGGGAAGATCTCCTACGAGCAGTACTTC.

V usage is TRBV27 and J usage is TRBJ1-1; maybe TRBD1 (5 bases). The germline V gene encodes CDR1 MNHEY and CDR2 SMNVEV (reference sequence). The CDR3 length is 12 residues. V lost 6 bases and J 5 bases, leaving 10 bases between the germline ends. CDR3 protein: CASRRGGTEAFF. The DNA of the CDR3 is TGTGCCAGCAGAAGGGGTGGGACTGAAGCTTTCTTT.

This chain uses TRBV4-3 with TRBJ2-3, with 8 bases that match TRBD2. CDR3 length: 18 residues. Germline V lookup: CDR1 LGHNA, CDR2 YSLEER. Germline trimming cut 3 bases from V and 0 bases from J; bases unmatched to any gene: 11. The CDR3 region is CASSHTFIAGLSTDTQYF. The CDR3 bases are TGCGCCAGCAGCCACACCTTTATAGCGGGACTAAGCACAGATACGCAGTATTTT.

V gene TRBV6-1 combines with J gene TRBJ2-5, with D possibly matching TRBD1 (6 bases). V was pared by 3 bases and J by 1 base, with 12 bases between. Germline loops: CDR1 MNHNS, CDR2 SASEGT. The CDR3 is 15 amino acids. The CDR3 sequence is CASSDLTGTQETQYF. The DNA of the CDR3 is TGTGCCAGCAGTGACCTTACAGGGACCCAAGAGACCCAGTACTTC.

The chain combines TRBV5-6 with TRBJ2-7; no reliable D call. The CDR3 runs to 14 residues. V was trimmed by 4 bases and J by 2 bases, leaving 13 bases between them. The germline V gene has CDR1 SGHDT and CDR2 YYEEEE. Here the CDR3 reads CASSMPAQAYEQYF. In DNA, the CDR3 is TGTGCCAGCAGCATGCCGGCACAAGCCTACGAGCAGTACTTC.

The chain is built from TRBV7-9 and TRBJ2-7; D may be TRBD1 (5 bases). This CDR3 spans 16 amino acids. Germline CDR1 and CDR2: SEHNR and FQNEAQ (reference sequence). Trimming took off 4 bases at V and 4 bases at J, with 20 bases between the two ends. CDR3 amino acids: CASSSDREVGSYEQYF. The CDR3 bases are TGTGCCAGCAGCTCCGACAGAGAAGTAGGGTCATACGAGCAGTACTTC. Variable domain in full (rest from reference TRBV7-9 and TRBJ2-7): DTGVSQNPRHKITKRGQNVTFRCDPISEHNRLYWYRQTLGQGPEFLTYFQNEAQLEKSRLLSDRFSAERPKGSFSTLEIQRTEQGDSAMYLCASSSDREVGSYEQYFGPGTRLTVT.

This clone was observed a single time. The J gene is TRBJ2-3, the V gene TRBV9, with D unresolved. V was cut by 3 bases and J by 2 bases, with 7 bases left in between. The CDR3 sequence is 13 residues long. CDR1 SGDLS and CDR2 YYNGEE come from the germline V gene. The chain's CDR3 is CASSGPYTDTQYF. The CDR3 nucleotides read TGTGCCAGCAGCGGGCCCTACACAGATACGCAGTATTTT.

The chain recombines TRBV15 with TRBJ2-2; D gene uncertain. V lost 1 base to trimming and J lost 4 bases, with 7 bases between them. Germline lookup yields CDR1 LNHNV and CDR2 YYDKDF (reference sequence). The CDR3 is 14 residues long. The DNA for the CDR3 is TGTGCCACCAGCAGAGCAAGAAGCACCGGGGAGCTGTTTTTT. Protein product: CATSRARSTGELFF.

The chain employs TRBV18 and TRBJ2-5, with a possible D match to TRBD2 (5 bases). CDR1 and CDR2 from the germline V gene are KGHSH and LQKENI. The CDR3 loop spans 11 amino acids. Trimming cost V 6 bases and J 5 bases, with 7 bases left between them. CDR3 residues: CASSSGETQYF. The CDR3 DNA is TGTGCCAGCTCCTCGGGGGAGACCCAGTACTTC. Full variable domain (missing parts from reference TRBV18 and TRBJ2-5): NAGVMQNPRHLVRRRGQEARLRCSPMKGHSHVYWYRQLPEEGLKFMVYLQKENIIDESGMPKERFSAEFPKEGPSILRIQQVVRGDSAAYFCASSSGETQYFGPGTRLLVL.

This sequence joins TRBV30 and TRBJ2-1; no definite D call. Germline values: CDR1 GTSNPN, CDR2 SVGIG (reference sequence). The CDR3 runs 13 residues. V was pared by 5 bases and J by 10 bases, with 18 bases between. CDR3 residues: CAWDSGYLSEQFF. Written as DNA, the CDR3 is TGTGCCTGGGACTCGGGCTACCTCTCGGAGCAGTTCTTC.

The chain uses TRBV11-1 and TRBJ2-5; possibly TRBD1 for D (5 bases). The V end lost 5 bases, the J end lost 5 bases, and 12 bases lay between the germline ends. The CDR3 runs 13 residues. The germline V gene has CDR1 SGHAT and CDR2 FQDESV (reference sequence). The CDR3: CASSGDRMETQYF. In nucleotides, the CDR3 is TGTGCCAGCAGCGGCGACAGAATGGAGACCCAGTACTTC.

This sequence joins TRBV29-1 and TRBJ2-1; 9 bases agree with TRBD2. The V gene end was trimmed by 7 bases and the J gene end by 0 bases; junction bases not matched to a gene: 10. Germline V CDR1 and CDR2: SQVTM, ANQGSEA. The CDR3 extends over 16 amino acids. The CDR3 region has the DNA TGCAGCGCCCAAGGTTCTAGCGGGACCTCCTACAATGAGCAGTTCTTC. Translated, it gives CSAQGSSGTSYNEQFF.

V and J are TRBV6-5 and TRBJ2-7; D gene uncertain. Trimming left V 2 bases short and J 5 bases short, with 10 bases between. Germline CDR1 and CDR2: MNHEY and SVGAGI. This CDR3 comprises 13 residues. CDR3 in amino acids: CASSYLGGNEQYF. The CDR3 DNA follows: TGTGCCAGCAGTTACCTGGGTGGGAACGAGCAGTACTTC.

The chain joins TRBV4-3 to TRBJ2-7; TRBD2 aligns across 7 bases. CDR1 is LGHNA and CDR2 is YSLEER in the germline V gene. The CDR3 length is 14 residues. With V trimmed by 4 bases and J by 5 bases, 8 bases remained unmatched. The CDR3 bases are TGCGCCAGCAGCCTTACTAGCGCACCCAACGAGCAGTACTTC. Encoded protein: CASSLTSAPNEQYF.

The J gene is TRBJ2-1, the V gene TRBV30; D not resolved. This CDR3 region has 12 residues. Trimming left V 0 bases short and J 8 bases short, with 8 bases between. CDR1 and CDR2 from the germline V gene are GTSNPN and SVGIG (reference sequence). CDR3 sequence: CAWSVIDYEQFF. The CDR3 DNA reads TGTGCCTGGAGTGTAATTGACTATGAGCAGTTCTTC.

The rearrangement links TRBV7-2 to TRBJ2-1; D is unclear. This CDR3 has 15 amino acids. V lost 3 bases to trimming and J lost 2 bases, with 11 bases between them. Germline V gene data show CDR1 as SGHTA and CDR2 as FQGNSA. CDR3 coding DNA: TGTGCCAGCAGCTTCTCTCTAGTTCCCTACAATGAGCAGTTCTTC. This sequence encodes CASSFSLVPYNEQFF.

The genes are TRBV4-2 and TRBJ2-1, with 7 bases fitting TRBD2. This CDR3 has 17 residues. Germline V lookup: CDR1 LGHNA, CDR2 YNFKEQ. The V gene end was trimmed by 4 bases and the J gene end by 5 bases; junction bases not matched to a gene: 14. CDR3 region: CASSPSLWAGEHNEQFF. The CDR3, as DNA: TGTGCCAGCAGCCCCTCCCTGTGGGCGGGAGAACACAATGAGCAGTTCTTC.

A note on this clone: A read error may account for a junction end that differs from germline. The chain is built from TRBV7-7 and TRBJ1-5, with unresolved D. The CDR3 has 13 amino acids. Per the germline V gene, CDR1 is SSHAT and CDR2 is FNYEAQ (reference sequence). CDR3 nucleotide sequence: TGTGCTAGCAGCTTAGAACTGGGGCAGCCCCAGCATTTT. Residues: CASSLELGQPQHF.

V and J are TRBV18 and TRBJ2-5; D assignment may be TRBD1 or TRBD2 (5 bases each). Trimming removed 2 bases at V and 2 bases at J, with 9 bases between. The CDR3 is 14 amino acids. CDR1 and CDR2 (germline): KGHSH, LQKENI. The CDR3 DNA reads as TGTGCCAGCTCACCAGGGGACGGGCAAGAGACCCAGTACTTC. Its translation is CASSPGDGQETQYF.